This T cell receptor beta chain was sequenced in a study of T cell responses to AZD1222 COVID-19 vaccine. General observations from the study: In a largely white British group with more females than males, clonal diversity was possibly underestimated.

Details on this clone: Its antigen remains unidentified.

The assay was immunoSEQ multiplex PCR, and TCRdb's table has in-frame clones only and misses some. The table has 150,000 to 200,000 clones, 92% seen once. In germline, CDR1 is SQVTM, CDR2 ANQGSEA. The CDR3 is 10 amino acids. V shed 4 bases and J shed 5 bases, with 5 bases lying between them. The origin of this receptor is an adult in good health. Source: peripheral blood, taken on day 0 of AZD1222 vaccination. J is TRBJ1-1 and V is TRBV29-1; D call uncertain. CDR3 in DNA: TGCAGCGTTGGGGTTACTGAAGCTTTCTTT. Translation gives CSVGVTEAFF.